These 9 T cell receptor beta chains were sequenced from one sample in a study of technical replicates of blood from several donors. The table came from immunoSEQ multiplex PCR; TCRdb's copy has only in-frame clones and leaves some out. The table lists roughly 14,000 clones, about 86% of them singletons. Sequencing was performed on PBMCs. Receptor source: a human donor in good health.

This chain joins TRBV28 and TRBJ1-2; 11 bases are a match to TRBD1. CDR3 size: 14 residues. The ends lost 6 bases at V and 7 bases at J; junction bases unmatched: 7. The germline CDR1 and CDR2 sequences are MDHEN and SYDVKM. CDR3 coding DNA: TGTGCCAGCAGGAATACCGGACAGGGGGCTGGCTACACCTTC. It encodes CASRNTGQGAGYTF.

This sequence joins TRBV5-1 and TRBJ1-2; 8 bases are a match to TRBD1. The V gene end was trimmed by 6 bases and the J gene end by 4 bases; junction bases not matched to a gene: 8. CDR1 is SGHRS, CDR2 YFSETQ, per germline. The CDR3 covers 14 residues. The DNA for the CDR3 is TGCGCCAGCACCCCACAGGGGGACGGCTATGGCTACACCTTC. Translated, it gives CASTPQGDGYGYTF.

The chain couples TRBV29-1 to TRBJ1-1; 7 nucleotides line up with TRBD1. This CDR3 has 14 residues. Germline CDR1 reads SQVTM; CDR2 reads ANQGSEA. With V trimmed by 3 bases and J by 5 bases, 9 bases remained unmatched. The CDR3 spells CSVETGRRNTEAFF. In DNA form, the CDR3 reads TGCAGCGTTGAGACAGGGCGAAGGAATACTGAAGCTTTCTTT.

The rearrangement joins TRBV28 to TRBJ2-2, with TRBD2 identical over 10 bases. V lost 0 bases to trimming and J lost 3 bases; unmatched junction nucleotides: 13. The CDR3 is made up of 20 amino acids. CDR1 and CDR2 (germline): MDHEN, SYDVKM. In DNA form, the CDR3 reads TGTGCCAGCAGTTTATGGGTCGGGGCTAGCGGGAGTGGGTACACCGGGGAGCTGTTTTTT. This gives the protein CASSLWVGASGSGYTGELFF.

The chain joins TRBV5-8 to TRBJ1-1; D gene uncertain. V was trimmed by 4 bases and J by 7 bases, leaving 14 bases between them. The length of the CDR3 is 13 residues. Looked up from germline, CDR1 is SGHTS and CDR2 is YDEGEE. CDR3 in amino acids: CASSLRGIREAFF. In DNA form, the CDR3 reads TGTGCCAGCAGCCTCCGAGGAATACGTGAAGCTTTCTTT. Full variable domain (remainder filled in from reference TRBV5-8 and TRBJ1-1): EAGVTQSPTHLIKTRGQQATLRCSPISGHTSVYWYQQALGLGLQFLLWYDEGEERNRGNFPPRFSGRQFPNYSSELNVNALELEDSALYLCASSLRGIREAFFGQGTRLTVV.

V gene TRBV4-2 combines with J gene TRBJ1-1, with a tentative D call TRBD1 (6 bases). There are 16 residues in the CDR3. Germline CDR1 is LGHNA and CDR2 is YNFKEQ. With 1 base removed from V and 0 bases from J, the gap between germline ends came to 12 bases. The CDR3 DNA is TGTGCCAGCAGCCAAGGCAGGGGACCTCTGAACACTGAAGCTTTCTTT. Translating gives CASSQGRGPLNTEAFF.

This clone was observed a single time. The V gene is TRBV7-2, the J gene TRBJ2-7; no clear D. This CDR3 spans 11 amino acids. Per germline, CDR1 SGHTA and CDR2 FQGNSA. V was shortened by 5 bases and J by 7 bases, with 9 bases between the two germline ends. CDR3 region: CASSPYKEQYF. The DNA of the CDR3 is TGTGCCAGCAGCCCGTACAAAGAGCAGTACTTC.

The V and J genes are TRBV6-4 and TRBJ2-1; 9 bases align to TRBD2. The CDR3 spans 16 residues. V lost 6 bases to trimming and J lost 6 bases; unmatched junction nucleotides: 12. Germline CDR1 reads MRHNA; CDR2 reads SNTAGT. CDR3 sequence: CASSLDGSGRINEQFF. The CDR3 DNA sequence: TGTGCCAGCAGCCTTGACGGGAGCGGGAGGATCAATGAGCAGTTCTTC.

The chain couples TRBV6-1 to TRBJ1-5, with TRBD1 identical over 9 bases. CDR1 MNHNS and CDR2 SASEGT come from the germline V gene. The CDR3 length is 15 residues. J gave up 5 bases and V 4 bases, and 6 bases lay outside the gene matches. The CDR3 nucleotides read TGTGCCAGCAGTGGGGGGCGACAGGGGGATCAGCCCCAGCATTTT. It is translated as CASSGGRQGDQPQHF.